Described below is a single TCR beta chain sequence and its context. Its antigen remains unknown. The record originates from a study of cytomegalovirus exposure and HLA in healthy donors. Overall study results and limits: The authors later linked a missense DCLRE1C variant to TCR beta V- and J-gene trimming. TCR beta chains associated with HLA were, in a later analysis, more clonally expanded than equally common others. High sensitivity and specificity were reportedly achieved when the classifier diagnosed cytomegalovirus status. Accurate predictions that matched the HLA-A and HLA-B alleles of most subjects were reportedly made from TCR beta sequences.

From germline, CDR1 is LNHDA and CDR2 SQIVND (reference sequence). The V and J ends lost 3 bases and 1 base respectively, with 6 bases between them. This CDR3 contains 13 residues. The PCR ran on 60 Vbeta and 13 Jbeta primers. TCRdb keeps only in-frame clones here, not all; method: immunoSEQ multiplex PCR. The profile shows some 120,000 clones, over 70% of them singletons. Sequenced: PBMCs. This receptor was taken from a woman in her forties or fifties in good health and CMV-seronegative. The V and J genes are TRBV19 and TRBJ1-1; D unresolved. The CDR3 nucleotides are TGTGCCAGTAGTATTAACAGGAACACTGAAGCTTTCTTT. Encoded protein: CASSINRNTEAFF.